These 21 T cell receptor beta chains share one sample of origin, sequenced in a study of blood T cells in healthy people across ages (dated by TCRdb to about 2015). Libraries were made using 5' RACE. Sequencing instrument: Illumina HiSeq 2500. The second PCR ran for roughly 7 to 12 cycles and used a J-beta primer mix along with a sample-barcoded 5' primer. TCRdb reprocessed the public reads (quality trimming at Q25 with fastp, clone calling with MiXCR) and kept in-frame beta chains. Rows merge per CDR3 protein into single entries with the most common DNA and genes. The sample profile shows roughly 1,700,000 distinct CDR3 sequences; approximately 30% of them were found once. In total, the top ten clones hold 7.7% of the sample. What was sequenced was blood. These receptor sequences come from a woman in her 30s in good health.

The genes are TRBV7-2 and TRBJ1-3, with D hard to call. The germline CDR1 and CDR2 sequences are SGHTA and FQGNSA. The V end was cut by 3 bases, the J end by 2 bases, with 11 bases between. This CDR3 comprises 15 residues. CDR3 sequence: CASSLGPIAGNTIYF. The CDR3 DNA reads TGTGCCAGCAGCTTGGGCCCCATCGCTGGAAACACCATATATTTT.

This clonotype has a handful of counts. V is TRBV2 and J is TRBJ2-3; TRBD1 agrees at 9 bases. The J segment lost 7 bases and the V segment lost 5 bases, leaving 10 bases of the junction unmatched. Germline-derived CDR1 and CDR2 are SNHLY and FYNNEI. This CDR3 is 15 amino acids long. The CDR3, as DNA: TGTGCCAGCAGTCCGATGGGACAGGGCACGAATACGCAGTATTTT. Residues: CASSPMGQGTNTQYF.

The chain joins TRBV12-3 or TRBV12-4 to TRBJ1-2; D gene ambiguous. Trimming shortened V by 4 bases and J by 4 bases, and 13 bases separated the two germline ends. The CDR3 covers 14 residues. CDR3 residues: CASSSDPAGYGYTF. The DNA of the CDR3 is TGTGCCAGCAGTTCGGACCCGGCGGGCTATGGCTACACCTTC.

The V gene is TRBV10-3, the J gene TRBJ1-1, with 9 bases matching TRBD1. The CDR3 contains 13 residues. Trimming took 6 bases from V and 5 from J; bases not matched to a gene: 4. Germline CDR1 reads ENHRY; CDR2 reads SYGVKD. The CDR3 sequence is CAIRQGAETEAFF. Written as DNA, the CDR3 is TGTGCCATCAGACAGGGGGCGGAAACTGAAGCTTTCTTT.

Notes on this clonotype: The junction does not match germline at one end; this may be a read error. The chain links TRBV18 to TRBJ2-7; maybe TRBD2 (6 bases). The CDR3 runs to 13 residues. Germline CDR1 and CDR2: KGHSH and LQKENI. This chain's CDR3 is CANSVGEDYEQYF. The DNA for the CDR3 is TGTGCCAACTCAGTGGGAGAGGACTATGAGCAGTACTTC.

The chain joins TRBV7-9 to TRBJ2-1; tentatively, D is TRBD2 (6 bases). The CDR3 runs 15 residues. Trimming left V 4 bases short and J 6 bases short, with 16 bases between. In germline, CDR1 is SEHNR, CDR2 FQNEAQ (reference sequence). DNA of the CDR3: TGTGCCAGCAGCTCAACCGGGACTCTACTCAATGAGCAGTTCTTC. It codes for CASSSTGTLLNEQFF.

The chain links TRBV28 to TRBJ2-7; D is possibly TRBD1 (5 bases). The CDR3 is made up of 16 amino acids. Trimming removed 3 bases from V and 0 bases from J, with 15 bases in between. Germline CDR1 is MDHEN and CDR2 is SYDVKM. The DNA of the CDR3 is TGTGCCAGCAGTTTGATCCCCGACAGTAGCTCCTACGAGCAGTACTTC. This sequence encodes CASSLIPDSSSYEQYF. Based on the CDR3 plus reference TRBV28 and TRBJ2-7, the full variable domain is DVKVTQSSRYLVKRTGEKVFLECVQDMDHENMFWYRQDPGLGLRLIYFSYDVKMKEKGDIPEGYSVSREKKERFSLILESASTNQTSMYLCASSLIPDSSSYEQYFGPGTRLTVT.

The chain has TRBV14 and TRBJ2-1; possible D gene TRBD2, 7 bases. There are 16 residues in the CDR3. V was clipped by 1 base and J by 0 bases, with 10 bases between them. CDR1 and CDR2 from the germline V gene are SGHDN and FVKESK. CDR3 sequence reads: CASSQVGGASYNEQFF. CDR3 sequence (DNA): TGTGCCAGCAGCCAAGTGGGGGGGGCCTCCTACAATGAGCAGTTCTTC.

The chain recombines TRBV29-1 with TRBJ1-4; 7 positions agree with TRBD1. V shed 4 bases and J 3 bases; nucleotides not matched to a gene: 11. Germline V CDR1 and CDR2: SQVTM, ANQGSEA. The CDR3 loop spans 16 amino acids. This CDR3 reads CSVGQGKGAANEKLFF. CDR3 sequence (DNA): TGCAGCGTTGGACAGGGAAAAGGGGCAGCTAATGAAAAACTGTTTTTT.

In its sample, this clonotype was seen a few times. Here the CDR3 DNA reads TGCGCCAGCAGCCAACAGGGGGTAATGAGTGAAAAACTGTTTTTT. It translates to CASSQQGVMSEKLFF. J is TRBJ1-4 and V is TRBV4-1, with 7 bases aligning to TRBD1. This CDR3 is built from 15 residues. V lost 2 bases and J lost 7; bases outside the gene matches: 7. Germline lookup yields CDR1 MGHRA and CDR2 YSYEKL.

V gene TRBV6-2 or TRBV6-3 combines with J gene TRBJ2-3; 9 nucleotides line up with TRBD2. The V segment lost 7 bases and the J segment 2 bases; nucleotides outside the gene matches: 19. In germline, CDR1 is MNHEY, CDR2 SVGEGT. The CDR3 length is 19 residues. CDR3 in DNA: TGTGCCAGCACCCCAATCGGACTAGCGCGGGGCATTTACACAGATACGCAGTATTTT. It specifies CASTPIGLARGIYTDTQYF.

This clonotype occurred a few times. The rearrangement links TRBV6-2 or TRBV6-3 to TRBJ1-5; 8 nucleotides align to TRBD1. The J segment lost 2 bases and the V segment lost 6 bases, leaving 9 bases of the junction unmatched. The CDR3 extends over 16 amino acids. From germline, CDR1 is MNHEY and CDR2 SVGEGT. The CDR3 spells CASSSPDRGGNQPQHF. In nucleotides, the CDR3 is TGTGCCAGCAGCTCACCCGACAGGGGTGGCAATCAGCCCCAGCATTTT.

Notes on this clonotype: Likely a read error: the CDR3 ends without its conserved phenylalanine or tryptophan. The chain uses TRBV15 and TRBJ2-7; D is perhaps TRBD1 (5 bases). This CDR3 has 16 amino acids. Trimming pared 4 bases from V and 1 base from J, leaving 17 bases between. Germline V CDR1 and CDR2: LNHNV, YYDKDF (reference sequence). This CDR3 is CATSIGTGHESYEQYL. The CDR3 DNA reads as TGTGCCACCAGCATAGGCACAGGTCATGAATCCTACGAGCAGTACTTA.

The chain employs TRBV20-1 and TRBJ2-3; TRBD2 matches at 9 bases. Germline CDR1 and CDR2: DFQATT and SNEGSKA (reference sequence). The V segment lost 2 bases and the J segment 6 bases; nucleotides outside the gene matches: 6. The CDR3 sequence is 14 residues long. CDR3 protein: CSARLAGLGDTQYF. DNA of the CDR3: TGCAGTGCTAGACTAGCGGGATTGGGGGATACGCAGTATTTT.

A few counts support this clonotype. The DNA of the CDR3 is TGCAGCGTCTTGGCAGAGCACTATGGCTACACCTTC. This codes for CSVLAEHYGYTF. V gene TRBV29-1 combines with J gene TRBJ1-2; D ambiguous. This CDR3 has 12 amino acids. The V gene lost 6 bases and the J gene lost 3 bases, with 11 bases spanning the gap. Germline-derived CDR1 and CDR2 are SQVTM and ANQGSEA.

This chain joins TRBV3-1 and TRBJ2-3; D unclear. CDR1 LGHDT and CDR2 YNNKEL come from the germline V gene (reference sequence). V was trimmed by 10 bases and J by 2 bases, leaving 13 bases between them. This CDR3 region has 13 residues. The CDR3 is CATANQATDTQYF. Here the CDR3 DNA reads TGTGCCACCGCCAATCAGGCCACAGATACGCAGTATTTT.

Details on this clonotype: One end of the junction does not line up with germline, which may come from a read error. The chain has TRBV30 and TRBJ2-5; D is ambiguous. Germline V CDR1 and CDR2: GTSNPN, SVGIG (reference sequence). The CDR3 is 16 residues long. CDR3 residues: CVWSLLGRSPQETQYF. The CDR3 nucleotides are TGTGTCTGGAGTTTGTTGGGCAGGAGCCCCCAAGAGACCCAGTACTTC.

The chain employs TRBV11-2 and TRBJ1-4; possible D gene TRBD1, 5 bases. The CDR3 is 12 amino acids. Per the germline V gene, CDR1 is SGHAT and CDR2 is FQNNGV. Trimming left V 5 bases short and J 7 bases short, with 8 bases between. The chain's CDR3 is CASSHDSEKLFF. Here the CDR3 DNA reads TGTGCCAGCAGCCATGACAGTGAAAAACTGTTTTTT.

This clonotype was seen more than once but under ten times. The V and J genes are TRBV5-5 and TRBJ1-4, with D perhaps matching TRBD1 (6 bases). CDR1 and CDR2 from the germline V gene are SGHKS and YYEKEE (reference sequence). CDR3 size: 14 residues. The germline V and J ends were trimmed by 4 bases and 5 bases, with 12 bases remaining between them. CDR3 in amino acids: CASSTRTENEKLFF. The DNA of the CDR3 is TGTGCCAGCAGCACTAGGACAGAGAATGAAAAACTGTTTTTT.

The gene calls are TRBV29-1 and TRBJ1-1; the match to TRBD1 covers 8 bases. Germline-derived CDR1 and CDR2 are SQVTM and ANQGSEA. This CDR3 has 13 residues. The trim removed 5 bases at V and 4 bases at J, leaving 6 bases unmatched. CDR3 protein: CSVTDRAVTEAFF. CDR3 bases: TGCAGCGTTACGGACAGGGCTGTCACTGAAGCTTTCTTT.

The chain joins TRBV7-2 to TRBJ2-5, with 12 nucleotides matching TRBD2. CDR3 size: 17 residues. Germline V gene data show CDR1 as SGHTA and CDR2 as FQGNSA. The ends lost 4 bases at V and 4 bases at J; junction bases unmatched: 10. In DNA form, the CDR3 reads TGTGCCAGCAGCTCCGAACTAGCGGGGGGCCTGTTAGAGACCCAGTACTTC. Protein product: CASSSELAGGLLETQYF.